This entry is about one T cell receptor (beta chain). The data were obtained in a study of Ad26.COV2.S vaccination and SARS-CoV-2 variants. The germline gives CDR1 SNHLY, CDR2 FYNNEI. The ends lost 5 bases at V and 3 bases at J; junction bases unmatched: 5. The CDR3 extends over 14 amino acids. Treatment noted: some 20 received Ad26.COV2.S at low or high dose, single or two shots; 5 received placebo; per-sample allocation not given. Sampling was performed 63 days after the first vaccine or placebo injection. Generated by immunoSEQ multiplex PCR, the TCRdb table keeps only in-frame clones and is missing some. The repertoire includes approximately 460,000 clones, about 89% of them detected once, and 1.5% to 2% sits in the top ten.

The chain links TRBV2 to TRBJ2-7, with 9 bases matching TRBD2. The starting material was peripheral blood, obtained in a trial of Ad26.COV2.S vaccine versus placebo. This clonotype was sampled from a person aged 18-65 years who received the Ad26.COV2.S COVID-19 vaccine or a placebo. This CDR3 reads CASSLAGMVYEQYF. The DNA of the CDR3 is TGTGCCAGCAGTCTAGCGGGAATGGTCTACGAGCAGTACTTC.